This record covers a single TCR beta chain. Its antigen is not identified. The protocol was immunoSEQ multiplex PCR, while the TCRdb copy is restricted to in-frame clones and leaves out a portion. The profile shows about 83,000 clones, 91% of them singletons. The record originates from a study of a mutant IDH1 vaccine in newly diagnosed glioma. The junction had 8 bases not matched to a gene; V was cut back by 6 bases and J by 0 bases. This CDR3 comprises 17 residues. The germline gives CDR1 MDHEN, CDR2 SYDVKM. Time point here: week 5, during vaccination. A single vaccine dose contained 300 ug of mutant IDH1 20-mer peptide, and topical imiquimod was used with it.

Sequenced here: PBMCs, sampled from a glioma patient whose treatment included an IDH1 peptide vaccine. The chain recombines TRBV28 with TRBJ2-4, with 10 bases matching TRBD2. The TCR sequence derives from a woman aged 45-65 years with glioma. This CDR3 reads CASSPGLADLAKNIQYF. The CDR3 DNA follows: TGTGCCAGCAGCCCTGGACTAGCGGATCTAGCCAAAAACATTCAGTACTTC.